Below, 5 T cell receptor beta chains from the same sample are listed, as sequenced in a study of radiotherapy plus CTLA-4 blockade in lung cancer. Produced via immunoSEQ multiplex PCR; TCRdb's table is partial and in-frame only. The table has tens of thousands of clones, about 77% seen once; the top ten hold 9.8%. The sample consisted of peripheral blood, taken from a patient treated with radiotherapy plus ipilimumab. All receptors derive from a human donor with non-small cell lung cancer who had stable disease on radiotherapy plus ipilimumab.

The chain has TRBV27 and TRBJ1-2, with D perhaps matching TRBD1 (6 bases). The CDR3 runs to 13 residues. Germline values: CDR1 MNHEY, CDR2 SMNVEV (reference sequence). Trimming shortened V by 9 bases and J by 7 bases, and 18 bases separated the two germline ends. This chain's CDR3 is CASGDRSSGGYTF. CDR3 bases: TGTGCCAGTGGAGACAGGTCCTCCGGTGGCTACACCTTC.

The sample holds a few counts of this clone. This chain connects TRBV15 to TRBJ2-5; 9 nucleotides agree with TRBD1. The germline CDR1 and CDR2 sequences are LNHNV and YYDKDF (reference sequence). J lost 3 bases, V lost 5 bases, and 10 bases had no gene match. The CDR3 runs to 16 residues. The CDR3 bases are TGTGCCACCAGCGGCTACGGGACAGGGAACAAAGAGACCCAGTACTTC. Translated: CATSGYGTGNKETQYF.

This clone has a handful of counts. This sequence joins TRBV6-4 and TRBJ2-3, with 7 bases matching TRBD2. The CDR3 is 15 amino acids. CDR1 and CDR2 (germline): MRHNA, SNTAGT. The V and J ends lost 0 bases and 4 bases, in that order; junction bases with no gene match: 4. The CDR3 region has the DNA TGTGCCAGCAGTGACTCAGCGGGGCGCGCAGATACGCAGTATTTT. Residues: CASSDSAGRADTQYF.

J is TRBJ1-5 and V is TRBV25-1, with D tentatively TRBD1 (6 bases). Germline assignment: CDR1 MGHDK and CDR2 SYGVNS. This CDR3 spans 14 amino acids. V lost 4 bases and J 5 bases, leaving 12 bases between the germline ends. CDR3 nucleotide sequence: TGTGCCAGCAGTGGAAACAGGGAACATCAGCCCCAGCATTTT. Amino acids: CASSGNREHQPQHF.

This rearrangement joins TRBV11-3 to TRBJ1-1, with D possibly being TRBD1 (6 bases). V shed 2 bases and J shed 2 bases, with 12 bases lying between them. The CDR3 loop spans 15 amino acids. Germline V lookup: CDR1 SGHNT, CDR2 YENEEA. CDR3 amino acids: CASSLLGTLNTEAFF. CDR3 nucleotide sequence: TGTGCCAGCAGCTTATTGGGGACACTAAACACTGAAGCTTTCTTT.